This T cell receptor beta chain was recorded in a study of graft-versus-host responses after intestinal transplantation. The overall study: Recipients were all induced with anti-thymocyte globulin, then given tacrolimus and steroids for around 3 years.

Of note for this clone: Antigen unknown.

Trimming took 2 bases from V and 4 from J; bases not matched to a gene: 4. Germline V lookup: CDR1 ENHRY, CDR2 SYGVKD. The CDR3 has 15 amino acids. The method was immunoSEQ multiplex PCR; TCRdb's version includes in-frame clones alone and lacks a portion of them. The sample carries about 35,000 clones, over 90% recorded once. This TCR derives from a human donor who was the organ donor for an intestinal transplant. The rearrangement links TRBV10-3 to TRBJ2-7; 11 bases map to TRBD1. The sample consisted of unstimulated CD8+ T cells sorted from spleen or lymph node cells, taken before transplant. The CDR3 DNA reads TGTGCCATCAGTGAGACGGACAGGGGGCAGTACGAGCAGTACTTC. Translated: CAISETDRGQYEQYF.